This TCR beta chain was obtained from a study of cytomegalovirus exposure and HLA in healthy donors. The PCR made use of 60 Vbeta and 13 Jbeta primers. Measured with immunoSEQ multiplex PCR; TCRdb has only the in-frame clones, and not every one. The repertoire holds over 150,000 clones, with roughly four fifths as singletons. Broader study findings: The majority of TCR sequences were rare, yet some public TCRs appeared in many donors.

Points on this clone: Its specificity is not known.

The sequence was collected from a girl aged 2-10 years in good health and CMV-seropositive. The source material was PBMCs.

The CDR3 spells CASSQVLGGSYNEQFF. Here the CDR3 DNA reads TGCGCCAGCAGCCAAGTTCTGGGCGGGAGCTACAATGAGCAGTTCTTC. The gene calls are TRBV4-1 and TRBJ2-1, with 7 nucleotides matching TRBD2. The CDR3 has 16 residues. In germline, CDR1 is MGHRA, CDR2 YSYEKL. V trimming: 1 base; J trimming: 3 bases; junction bases outside the gene matches: 6.